The 28 T cell receptor beta chains reported below all come from one sample, sequenced in a study of beta chain features in type 1 diabetes. General study points: Shorter TCRB CDR3s, moderately but significantly so, were found in Type 1 diabetes patients in all four CD4+ subsets.

TCRB transcripts that were expressed got sequenced, as all of the isolated RNA had been reverse transcribed. The method was immunoSEQ multiplex PCR; TCRdb's version includes in-frame clones alone and lacks a portion of them. Found here are tens of thousands of clones, under 75% of them singletons; the top ten hold around 0.29%. These TCRs are of unknown antigen specificity. Material: stem cell memory CD4+ T cells from blood. Source of these receptors: a woman aged 25 to 45 with type 1 diabetes.

The chain couples TRBV5-1 to TRBJ1-1; 8 nucleotides align to TRBD1. CDR3 length: 15 residues. Trimming cost V 3 bases and J 4 bases; bases outside gene matches: 8. Germline assignment: CDR1 SGHRS and CDR2 YFSETQ. The CDR3 is CASSYPQGVGTEAFF. The CDR3 DNA reads TGCGCCAGCAGCTACCCACAGGGGGTGGGCACTGAAGCTTTCTTT. Full variable domain (remainder filled in from reference TRBV5-1 and TRBJ1-1): KAGVTQTPRYLIKTRGQQVTLSCSPISGHRSVSWYQQTPGQGLQFLFEYFSETQRNKGNFPGRFSGRQFSNSRSEMNVSTLELGDSALYLCASSYPQGVGTEAFFGQGTRLTVV.

The chain has TRBV5-1 and TRBJ1-1; D gene uncertain. The ends were cut back, 2 bases at V and 0 bases at J, with 17 bases in the middle. Germline lookup yields CDR1 SGHRS and CDR2 YFSETQ. The CDR3 is 17 residues long. CDR3: CASSLFTPTGMNTEAFF. CDR3 in DNA: TGCGCCAGCAGCTTATTTACCCCGACGGGGATGAACACTGAAGCTTTCTTT. The variable domain in full, completed from reference TRBV5-1 and TRBJ1-1, reads KAGVTQTPRYLIKTRGQQVTLSCSPISGHRSVSWYQQTPGQGLQFLFEYFSETQRNKGNFPGRFSGRQFSNSRSEMNVSTLELGDSALYLCASSLFTPTGMNTEAFFGQGTRLTVV.

This clone was observed a single time. The J gene is TRBJ1-2, the V gene TRBV29-1; D call uncertain. This CDR3 is built from 12 residues. Germline lookup yields CDR1 SQVTM and CDR2 ANQGSEA. The germline V and J ends were trimmed by 4 bases and 5 bases, with 11 bases remaining between them. As DNA, the CDR3 is TGCAGCGTTGTAGAGGGAGATTATGGCTACACCTTC. This gives the protein CSVVEGDYGYTF.

The rearrangement joins TRBV2 to TRBJ2-7; 9 bases are shared with TRBD2. Germline V gene sequence: CDR1 SNHLY, CDR2 FYNNEI. Germline trimming cut 4 bases from V and 3 bases from J; bases unmatched to any gene: 1. This CDR3 has 13 residues. The CDR3 DNA reads TGTGCCAGCAGTGGCGGGAGGGACTACGAGCAGTACTTC. Translation gives CASSGGRDYEQYF.

CDR3 region: CASSFGGADGYTF. The CDR3 nucleotides are TGCGCCAGCAGCTTCGGGGGGGCCGATGGCTACACCTTC. The chain joins TRBV5-1 to TRBJ1-2; TRBD1 might be the D (6 bases). The CDR3 spans 13 residues. Germline CDR1 reads SGHRS; CDR2 reads YFSETQ. Deletions cut 2 bases from V and 6 bases from J, with 11 bases between.

The J gene is TRBJ1-2, the V gene TRBV4-1; 7 positions agree with TRBD1. CDR3 length: 14 amino acids. The ends lost 3 bases at V and 7 bases at J; junction bases unmatched: 8. Looked up from germline, CDR1 is MGHRA and CDR2 is YSYEKL. CDR3 loop: CASSHPGQAGGYTF. CDR3 bases: TGCGCCAGCAGCCACCCTGGACAGGCGGGTGGCTACACCTTC.

This chain uses TRBV28 with TRBJ2-3; 9 nucleotides line up with TRBD1. The ends lost 5 bases at V and 0 bases at J; junction bases unmatched: 9. This CDR3 spans 17 amino acids. Per germline, CDR1 MDHEN and CDR2 SYDVKM. The CDR3 nucleotides read TGTGCCAGCAGTGTACCACAGGGGGCCACTAGCACAGATACGCAGTATTTT. Amino acids: CASSVPQGATSTDTQYF.

This clone is a singleton in its sample. The chain couples TRBV28 to TRBJ1-1, with TRBD1 identical over 8 bases. V lost 4 bases to trimming and J lost 5 bases; unmatched junction nucleotides: 9. The CDR3 extends over 15 amino acids. Germline CDR1 MDHEN, CDR2 SYDVKM. CDR3 bases: TGTGCCAGCAGTTCATGGTCCAGGGGGCCAACTGAAGCTTTCTTT. Amino acid sequence: CASSSWSRGPTEAFF.

This clone was picked up a small number of times. This rearrangement joins TRBV11-1 to TRBJ2-3; D is perhaps TRBD2 (5 bases). The V and J ends lost 1 base and 6 bases respectively, with 11 bases between them. Germline CDR1 is SGHAT and CDR2 is FQDESV (reference sequence). This CDR3 spans 14 amino acids. The CDR3 loop is CASSLGLSSDTQYF. For the CDR3, the DNA is TGTGCCAGCAGCTTAGGACTATCCTCGGATACGCAGTATTTT.

In regard to this clone: At one end, the junction sequence differs from germline, possibly due to a read error. V usage is TRBV6-5 and J usage is TRBJ2-5, with TRBD2 matching over 7 bases. The CDR3 has 16 amino acids. Germline V gene sequence: CDR1 MNHEY, CDR2 SVGAGI. The CDR3 loop is CASRYYAGSGGETQYF. DNA for the CDR3: TGTGCCAGCAGATACTACGCGGGCTCCGGGGGGGAGACCCAGTACTTC.

The chain uses TRBV7-9 and TRBJ2-7, with a tentative D call TRBD2 (7 bases). V gave up 8 bases and J gave up 0 bases, with 17 bases separating them. CDR1 and CDR2 (germline): SEHNR, FQNEAQ (reference sequence). The length of the CDR3 is 15 residues. This CDR3 reads CASGRGGALSYEQYF. As DNA, the CDR3 is TGTGCCAGCGGCAGGGGAGGGGCCCTCTCCTACGAGCAGTACTTC.

V usage is TRBV5-1 and J usage is TRBJ1-5; 8 nucleotides line up with TRBD1. The CDR3 runs 14 residues. Germline values: CDR1 SGHRS, CDR2 YFSETQ. V shed 3 bases and J 5 bases; nucleotides not matched to a gene: 4. The CDR3 protein is CASSWTGSDQPQHF. As DNA, the CDR3 is TGCGCCAGCAGCTGGACAGGGTCAGATCAGCCCCAGCATTTT.

This clone turned up a few times. J is TRBJ1-1 and V is TRBV7-9; 9 bases are shared with TRBD1. Losses at the gene ends were 3 bases for V and 4 bases for J; bases not matched to a gene: 9. Germline assignment: CDR1 SEHNR and CDR2 FQNEAQ (reference sequence). This CDR3 is built from 16 residues. CDR3 amino acids: CASSLKRQGEITEAFF. The DNA of the CDR3 is TGTGCCAGCAGCTTGAAACGACAGGGGGAGATCACTGAAGCTTTCTTT. The full variable domain, completed using reference TRBV7-9 and TRBJ1-1, is DTGVSQNPRHKITKRGQNVTFRCDPISEHNRLYWYRQTLGQGPEFLTYFQNEAQLEKSRLLSDRFSAERPKGSFSTLEIQRTEQGDSAMYLCASSLKRQGEITEAFFGQGTRLTVV.

The chain carries TRBV28 and TRBJ1-4, with D perhaps TRBD1 (5 bases). Germline V gives CDR1 MDHEN, CDR2 SYDVKM. The CDR3 is 15 residues long. Trimming cost V 5 bases and J 5 bases, with 15 bases left between them. CDR3 nucleotides: TGTGCCAGCAGTCCCCCCGGGGGTTTAAATGAAAAACTGTTTTTT. Its protein is CASSPPGGLNEKLFF.

As for this clone: The junction does not match germline at one end; this may be a read error. The chain couples TRBV5-1 to TRBJ2-7; no firm D call. Germline lookup yields CDR1 SGHRS and CDR2 YFSETQ. The CDR3 is 14 residues long. CDR3 sequence: CASRLGASTYEQYF. CDR3 sequence (DNA): TGCGCCAGCCGCTTGGGCGCCTCGACCTACGAGCAGTACTTC. The entire variable domain, with the rest obtained from reference TRBV5-1 and TRBJ2-7, is as follows: KAGVTQTPRYLIKTRGQQVTLSCSPISGHRSVSWYQQTPGQGLQFLFEYFSETQRNKGNFPGRFSGRQFSNSRSEMNVSTLELGDSALYLCASRLGASTYEQYFGPGTRLTVT.

The V gene is TRBV5-6, the J gene TRBJ2-2, with TRBD2 matching over 7 bases. Germline CDR1 SGHDT, CDR2 YYEEEE. The junction had 6 bases not matched to a gene; V was cut back by 0 bases and J by 4 bases. The CDR3 is made up of 16 amino acids. CDR3 DNA sequence: TGTGCCAGCAGCTTGGATTGGCGGGAGTTCACCGGGGAGCTGTTTTTT. Amino acid sequence: CASSLDWREFTGELFF.

The rearrangement links TRBV14 to TRBJ2-2; 7 bases line up with TRBD2. J was trimmed by 5 bases and V by 2 bases; bases with no gene match: 5. The CDR3 is 15 residues long. Germline CDR1 reads SGHDN; CDR2 reads FVKESK. CDR3 sequence: CASSQRDYRTGELFF. The CDR3 DNA sequence: TGTGCCAGCAGCCAACGGGACTACCGGACCGGGGAGCTGTTTTTT.

The chain uses TRBV5-4 and TRBJ1-1; D unresolved. V lost 0 bases and J 3 bases, leaving 6 bases between the germline ends. This CDR3 region has 13 residues. From germline, CDR1 is SGHNT and CDR2 YYREEE (reference sequence). CDR3 in amino acids: CASSLERDTEAFF. The CDR3 nucleotides are TGTGCCAGCAGCTTGGAACGGGACACTGAAGCTTTCTTT.

The chain joins TRBV6-6 to TRBJ1-2; D unclear. V lost 2 bases, J lost 2 bases, and 6 bases lay in between. There are 13 residues in the CDR3. The V gene's germline CDR1 is MNHNY and CDR2 SVGAGI (reference sequence). Here the CDR3 reads CASSYGRNYGYTF. DNA of the CDR3: TGTGCCAGCAGTTACGGCAGGAACTATGGCTACACCTTC.

The V and J genes are TRBV30 and TRBJ2-1; 7 bases are a match to TRBD1. Per germline, CDR1 GTSNPN and CDR2 SVGIG (reference sequence). V dropped 3 bases and J dropped 8; count of bases not matched to a gene: 4. The CDR3 totals 12 residues. The CDR3 reads CAWSRQGDEQFF. CDR3 in DNA: TGTGCCTGGAGCAGGCAGGGGGATGAGCAGTTCTTC.

The chain links TRBV9 to TRBJ2-5; no firm D call. V shed 2 bases and J shed 1 base, with 6 bases lying between them. The CDR3 covers 13 residues. The germline CDR1 and CDR2 sequences are SGDLS and YYNGEE. CDR3 nucleotide sequence: TGTGCCAGCAGCGTTGACATCCAAGAGACCCAGTACTTC. Its protein product is CASSVDIQETQYF.

The chain is built from TRBV14 and TRBJ2-6, with D possibly being TRBD1 (6 bases). The CDR3 consists of 15 residues. The V gene's germline CDR1 is SGHDN and CDR2 FVKESK. Trimming pared 2 bases from V and 2 bases from J, leaving 7 bases between. CDR3 residues: CASSQNRAGANVLTF. DNA for the CDR3: TGTGCCAGCAGCCAAAACAGGGCTGGGGCCAACGTCCTGACTTTC.

This clone was observed a handful of times. CDR3 nucleotides: TGTGCCAGCAGTTCCGGACTAGCGGGATTTACTGGGGCCAACGTCCTGACTTTC. Translating it yields CASSSGLAGFTGANVLTF. The chain uses TRBV28 and TRBJ2-6; 12 bases agree with TRBD2. Germline values: CDR1 MDHEN, CDR2 SYDVKM. The length of the CDR3 is 18 residues. J was trimmed by 2 bases and V by 4 bases; bases with no gene match: 6.

This chain joins TRBV7-3 and TRBJ2-3, with D possibly matching TRBD2 (5 bases). V gave up 2 bases and J gave up 6 bases, with 21 bases separating them. The length of the CDR3 is 17 residues. Germline V CDR1 and CDR2: SGHTA, FQGTGA. The CDR3 DNA follows: TGTGCCAGCAGCTTAGCGATGGCGGGCCTGGGAAGGGATACGCAGTATTTT. Protein: CASSLAMAGLGRDTQYF.

The chain employs TRBV4-1 and TRBJ1-5, with a possible D match to TRBD1 (5 bases). From germline, CDR1 is MGHRA and CDR2 YSYEKL. CDR3 length: 14 residues. The V end was cut by 0 bases, the J end by 6 bases, with 9 bases between. The CDR3 DNA sequence: TGCGCCAGCAGCCAAGACAGGGTGGGTCAGCCCCAGCATTTT. Amino acids: CASSQDRVGQPQHF.

In this sample, this clone turned up a few times. This chain uses TRBV30 with TRBJ2-7; the D gene is possibly TRBD1 (6 bases). Germline values: CDR1 GTSNPN, CDR2 SVGIG (reference sequence). V was trimmed by 7 bases and J by 2 bases, leaving 12 bases between them. CDR3 size: 12 residues. CDR3: CALDSQTYEQYF. As DNA, the CDR3 is TGTGCCTTGGACAGCCAGACCTACGAGCAGTACTTC.

The J gene is TRBJ1-5, the V gene TRBV6-8; D possibly corresponds to TRBD1 (5 bases). Germline V CDR1 and CDR2: MNHGY, SAAAGT. CDR3 size: 19 residues. V lost 2 bases to trimming and J lost 0 bases, with 20 bases between them. DNA of the CDR3: TGTGCCAGCAGTTACAGTCGGCAGGGTTGGCCGTATAGCAATCAGCCCCAGCATTTT. Translation: CASSYSRQGWPYSNQPQHF.

This chain connects TRBV4-1 to TRBJ2-7; unclear D gene. Germline assignment: CDR1 MGHRA and CDR2 YSYEKL. Trimming shortened V by 4 bases and J by 6 bases, and 10 bases separated the two germline ends. The CDR3 runs 12 residues. Here the CDR3 DNA reads TGCGCCAGCAGCCTAGCTTCCGGCGAGCAGTACTTC. This translates into CASSLASGEQYF.